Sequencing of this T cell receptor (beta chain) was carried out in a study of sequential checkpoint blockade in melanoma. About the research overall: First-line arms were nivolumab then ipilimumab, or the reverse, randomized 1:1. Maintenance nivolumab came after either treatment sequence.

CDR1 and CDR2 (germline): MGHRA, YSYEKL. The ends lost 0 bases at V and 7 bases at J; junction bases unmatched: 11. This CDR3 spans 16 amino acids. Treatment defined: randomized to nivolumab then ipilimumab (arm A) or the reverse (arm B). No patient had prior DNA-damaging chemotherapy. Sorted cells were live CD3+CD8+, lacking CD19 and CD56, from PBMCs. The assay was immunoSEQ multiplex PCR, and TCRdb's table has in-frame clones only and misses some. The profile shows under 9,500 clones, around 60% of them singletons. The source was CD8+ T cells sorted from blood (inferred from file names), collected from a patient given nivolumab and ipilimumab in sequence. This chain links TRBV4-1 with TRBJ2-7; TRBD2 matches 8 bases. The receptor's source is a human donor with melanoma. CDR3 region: CASSQESAGGPWEQYF. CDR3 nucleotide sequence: TGCGCCAGCAGCCAAGAGTCGGCGGGGGGTCCTTGGGAGCAGTACTTC.